Here is one T cell receptor beta chain with its context. The sample comes from a study of CD8 T cells in Susac syndrome. Included as multiple sclerosis controls were treatment-naive patients who had stable or active relapsing-remitting disease. FACS enriched CD8+ TEMRA cells, while bulk CD8+ and CD4+ were negatively isolated. CDR1 and CDR2 (germline): KGHSH, LQKENI. The CDR3 totals 14 residues. V lost 3 bases, J lost 4 bases, and 13 bases lay in between. Random hexamers were used to reverse transcribe an amount of roughly 0.45 to 1 ug RNA. In TCRdb, the immunoSEQ multiplex PCR reads were re-called with MiXCR into one record per CDR3 protein. The sample comprises about 210,000 distinct CDR3 sequences, around 96% of which are singletons, and 0.08% to 0.095% rests with the top ten.

The receptor comes from a human donor with multiple sclerosis. The chain is built from TRBV18 and TRBJ2-7; D is undetermined. Sample: CD4+ T cells from PBMCs. This chain's CDR3 is CASSPTLIGYEQYF. CDR3 DNA sequence: TGTGCCAGCTCACCGACATTGATAGGGTACGAGCAGTACTTC.